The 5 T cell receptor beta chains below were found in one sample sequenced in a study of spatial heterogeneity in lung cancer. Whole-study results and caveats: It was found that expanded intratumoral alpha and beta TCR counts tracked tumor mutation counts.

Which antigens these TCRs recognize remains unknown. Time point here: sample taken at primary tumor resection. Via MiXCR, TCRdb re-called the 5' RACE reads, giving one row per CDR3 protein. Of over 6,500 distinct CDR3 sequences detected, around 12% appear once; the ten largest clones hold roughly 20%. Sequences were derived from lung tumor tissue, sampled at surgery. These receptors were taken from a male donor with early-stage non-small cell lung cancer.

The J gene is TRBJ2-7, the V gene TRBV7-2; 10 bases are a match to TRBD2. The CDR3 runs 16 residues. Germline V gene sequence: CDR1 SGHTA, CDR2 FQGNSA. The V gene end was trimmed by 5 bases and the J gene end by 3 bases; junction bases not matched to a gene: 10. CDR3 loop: CASSITGTSASYEQYF. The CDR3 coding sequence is TGTGCCAGCAGCATAACGGGGACTAGCGCTAGCTACGAGCAGTACTTC.

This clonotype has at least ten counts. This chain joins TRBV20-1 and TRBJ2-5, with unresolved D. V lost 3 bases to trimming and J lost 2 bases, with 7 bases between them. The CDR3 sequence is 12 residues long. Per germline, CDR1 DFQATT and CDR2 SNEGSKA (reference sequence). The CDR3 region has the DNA TGCAGTGCTAGTACCTTTCAAGAGACCCAGTACTTC. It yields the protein CSASTFQETQYF.

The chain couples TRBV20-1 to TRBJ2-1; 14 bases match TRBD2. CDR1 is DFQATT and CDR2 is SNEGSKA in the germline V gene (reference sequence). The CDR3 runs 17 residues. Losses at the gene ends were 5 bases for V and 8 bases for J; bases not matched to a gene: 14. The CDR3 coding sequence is TGCAGTGCTTTGACTAGCGGGAGGGCCGGTGTTGTCCATGAGCAGTTCTTC. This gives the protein CSALTSGRAGVVHEQFF.

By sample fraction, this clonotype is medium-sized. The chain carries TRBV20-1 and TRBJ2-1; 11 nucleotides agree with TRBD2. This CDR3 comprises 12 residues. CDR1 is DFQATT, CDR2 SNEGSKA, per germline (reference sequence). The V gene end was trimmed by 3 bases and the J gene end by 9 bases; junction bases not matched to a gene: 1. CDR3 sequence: CSASGTSGEQFF. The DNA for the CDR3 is TGCAGTGCTAGCGGGACTAGCGGTGAGCAGTTCTTC.

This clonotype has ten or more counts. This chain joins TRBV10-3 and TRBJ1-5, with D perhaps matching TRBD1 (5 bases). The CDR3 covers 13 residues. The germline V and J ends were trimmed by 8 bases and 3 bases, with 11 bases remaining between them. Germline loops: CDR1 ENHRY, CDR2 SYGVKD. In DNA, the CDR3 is TGTGCCATCCGGGGCAGCCCCAATCAGCCCCAGCATTTT. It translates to CAIRGSPNQPQHF.